These 20 T cell receptor beta chains originate from one sample sequenced in a study of identical twins. TCRdb re-analysed the 5' RACE reads in MiXCR, keeping a single row per CDR3 protein. The sample consists of around 510,000 distinct CDR3 sequences, roughly an eighth of them appearing once. In addition, the sample was reused for a study of yellow fever vaccine responses in identical twins.

Material: CD4+ T cells sorted from blood. The receptors were gathered from a young woman in good health.

The rearrangement uses TRBV7-2 and TRBJ2-7; 9 bases agree with TRBD1. Germline V gene sequence: CDR1 SGHTA, CDR2 FQGNSA. This CDR3 comprises 15 residues. Trimming took 1 base from V and 2 from J; bases not matched to a gene: 3. This CDR3 reads CASSLEGQGTYEQYF. The CDR3 nucleotides are TGTGCCAGCAGCTTAGAGGGACAGGGTACCTACGAGCAGTACTTC. Full variable domain (outside the CDR3, taken from reference TRBV7-2 and TRBJ2-7): GAGVSQSPSNKVTEKGKDVELRCDPISGHTALYWYRQSLGQGLEFLIYFQGNSAPDKSGLPSDRFSAERTGGSVSTLTIQRTQQEDSAVYLCASSLEGQGTYEQYFGPGTRLTVT.

The chain carries TRBV29-1 and TRBJ1-4; D might be TRBD1 (6 bases). This CDR3 region has 13 residues. V was clipped by 2 bases and J by 8 bases, with 12 bases between them. The V gene's germline CDR1 is SQVTM and CDR2 ANQGSEA. The CDR3 is CSVEFRGGEKLFF. The CDR3 DNA is TGCAGCGTTGAATTCAGAGGGGGAGAAAAACTGTTTTTT. Variable domain in full (rest from reference TRBV29-1 and TRBJ1-4): SAVISQKPSRDICQRGTSLTIQCQVDSQVTMMFWYRQQPGQSLTLIATANQGSEATYESGFVIDKFPISRPNLTFSTLTVSNMSPEDSSIYLCSVEFRGGEKLFFGSGTQLSVL.

This clonotype has a handful of counts. V gene TRBV5-6 combines with J gene TRBJ2-2, with 12 bases identical to TRBD2. CDR3 size: 15 residues. The V segment lost 5 bases and the J segment 6 bases; nucleotides outside the gene matches: 5. The germline gives CDR1 SGHDT, CDR2 YYEEEE. CDR3 amino acids: CASSNGLAGPGELFF. CDR3 in DNA: TGTGCCAGCAGTAATGGACTAGCGGGACCCGGGGAGCTGTTTTTT. The full variable domain, in which reference TRBV5-6 and TRBJ2-2 provide the parts outside the CDR3, is DAGVTQSPTHLIKTRGQQVTLRCSPKSGHDTVSWYQQALGQGPQFIFQYYEEEERQRGNFPDRFSGHQFPNYSSELNVNALLLGDSALYLCASSNGLAGPGELFFGEGSRLTVL.

This clonotype was counted many times. The chain is built from TRBV7-9 and TRBJ2-7; TRBD2 aligns across 7 bases. Germline values: CDR1 SEHNR, CDR2 FQNEAQ (reference sequence). With V trimmed by 5 bases and J by 3 bases, 10 bases remained unmatched. There are 15 residues in the CDR3. The CDR3: CASSRTAGAFYEQYF. CDR3 nucleotide sequence: TGTGCCAGCAGCCGTACGGCGGGAGCCTTCTACGAGCAGTACTTC. Full variable domain (outside the CDR3, taken from reference TRBV7-9 and TRBJ2-7): DTGVSQNPRHKITKRGQNVTFRCDPISEHNRLYWYRQTLGQGPEFLTYFQNEAQLEKSRLLSDRFSAERPKGSFSTLEIQRTEQGDSAMYLCASSRTAGAFYEQYFGPGTRLTVT.

The CDR3 DNA reads TGTGCCAGCAGCTTGGTAGCGAACTACGAGCAGTACTTC. Amino acid sequence: CASSLVANYEQYF. The rearrangement joins TRBV11-2 to TRBJ2-7; D is perhaps TRBD2 (5 bases). With 3 bases removed from V and 3 bases from J, the gap between germline ends came to 9 bases. CDR1 SGHAT and CDR2 FQNNGV come from the germline V gene. The CDR3 runs to 13 residues. The full variable domain, its missing parts supplied by reference TRBV11-2 and TRBJ2-7, is EAGVAQSPRYKIIEKRQSVAFWCNPISGHATLYWYQQILGQGPKLLIQFQNNGVVDDSQLPKDRFSAERLKGVDSTLKIQPAKLEDSAVYLCASSLVANYEQYFGPGTRLTVT.

A few counts support this clonotype. The rearrangement joins TRBV12-3 or TRBV12-4 to TRBJ1-5; the D gene is possibly TRBD1 (5 bases). The CDR3 totals 13 residues. The germline V and J ends were trimmed by 7 bases and 3 bases, with 10 bases remaining between them. CDR3 region: CASTREPNQPQHF. CDR3 in DNA: TGTGCCAGCACCAGGGAGCCCAATCAGCCCCAGCATTTT.

This clonotype occurred a few times. The rearrangement uses TRBV7-9 and TRBJ2-2; D is possibly TRBD2 (6 bases). Per germline, CDR1 SEHNR and CDR2 FQNEAQ (reference sequence). The V end was cut by 5 bases, the J end by 7 bases, with 11 bases between. The CDR3 sequence is 13 residues long. The CDR3 DNA is TGTGCCAGCAGCCGCCGGGAGTTCGGGGAGCTGTTTTTT. Protein sequence: CASSRREFGELFF.

This clonotype turned up a few times. V gene TRBV18 combines with J gene TRBJ2-5; D remains ambiguous. Germline loops: CDR1 KGHSH, CDR2 LQKENI. Trimming stripped 3 bases from V and 1 base from J, with 6 bases between. This CDR3 spans 13 amino acids. The CDR3, as DNA: TGTGCCAGCTCACCCAATTTCCAAGAGACCCAGTACTTC. It codes for CASSPNFQETQYF.

This clonotype occurred many times. The V gene is TRBV25-1, the J gene TRBJ1-1; D is unclear. Germline V CDR1 and CDR2: MGHDK, SYGVNS. The CDR3 extends over 15 amino acids. Trimming took 3 bases from V and 3 from J, leaving 14 bases between them. The chain's CDR3 is CASSDVLPGDTEAFF. The CDR3, as DNA: TGTGCCAGCAGTGATGTTTTGCCCGGGGACACTGAAGCTTTCTTT.

The chain recombines TRBV5-6 with TRBJ2-7, with D unclear. The CDR3 is 13 residues long. Trimming shortened V by 4 bases and J by 6 bases, and 14 bases separated the two germline ends. In germline, CDR1 is SGHDT, CDR2 YYEEEE. CDR3 sequence: CASSPGLGCEQYF. Written as DNA, the CDR3 is TGTGCCAGCAGCCCCGGGCTGGGCTGCGAGCAGTACTTC.

This clonotype was seen many times. CDR3 bases: TGTGCCACCAGCAGAGGACTAGCGGGGATAGGAGATACGCAGTATTTT. It codes for CATSRGLAGIGDTQYF. V is TRBV15 and J is TRBJ2-3, with 11 bases fitting TRBD2. The length of the CDR3 is 16 residues. CDR1 LNHNV and CDR2 YYDKDF come from the germline V gene (reference sequence). Trimming cost V 1 base and J 5 bases; bases outside gene matches: 5.

This chain connects TRBV20-1 to TRBJ2-5; 7 nucleotides align to TRBD2. The CDR3 length is 13 residues. Germline assignment: CDR1 DFQATT and CDR2 SNEGSKA (reference sequence). V dropped 1 base and J dropped 5; count of bases not matched to a gene: 4. CDR3 residues: CSARAGGGETQYF. The CDR3 DNA is TGCAGTGCTAGAGCGGGGGGTGGGGAGACCCAGTACTTC.

The chain joins TRBV20-1 to TRBJ1-6; 9 positions match TRBD1. CDR3 length equals 14 residues. The trim removed 3 bases at V and 7 bases at J, leaving 4 bases unmatched. Germline V gene lookup returns CDR1 DFQATT and CDR2 SNEGSKA (reference sequence). The CDR3 loop reads CSASGDRENSPLHF. CDR3 sequence (DNA): TGCAGTGCTAGTGGGGACAGGGAGAATTCACCCCTCCACTTT.

This clonotype was found a few times. The rearrangement links TRBV7-9 to TRBJ2-7, with TRBD1 matching over 11 bases. This CDR3 contains 15 residues. Per germline, CDR1 SEHNR and CDR2 FQNEAQ (reference sequence). Trimming took 3 bases from V and 4 from J; bases not matched to a gene: 5. CDR3 in amino acids: CASSFTGQGVYEQYF. CDR3 DNA sequence: TGTGCCAGCAGCTTTACGGGACAGGGGGTATACGAGCAGTACTTC.

Notes on this clonotype: This may arise from a read error, as a much more abundant clone is one base away. This chain uses TRBV6-2 or TRBV6-3 with TRBJ1-1; 12 bases are shared with TRBD1. Trimming removed 6 bases from V and 1 base from J; junction bases left unmatched: 3. The CDR3 has 15 amino acids. The germline V gene encodes CDR1 MNHEY and CDR2 SVGEGT. As DNA, the CDR3 is TGTGCCAGCAGGGGACAGGGGGCAGGGAACACTGAAGCTTTCTTT. Its protein is CASRGQGAGNTEAFF.

The sample holds a few counts of this clonotype. The rearrangement links TRBV10-2 to TRBJ2-2, with D perhaps TRBD1 (6 bases). The V gene lost 6 bases and the J gene lost 2 bases, with 10 bases spanning the gap. In germline, CDR1 is WSHSY, CDR2 SAAADI. There are 14 residues in the CDR3. CDR3 loop: CASRRTENTGELFF. CDR3 DNA: TGCGCCAGCAGAAGGACAGAAAACACCGGGGAGCTGTTTTTT.

This clonotype was observed a few times. J is TRBJ2-5 and V is TRBV7-2; TRBD2 aligns across 9 bases. From germline, CDR1 is SGHTA and CDR2 FQGNSA. V lost 1 base, J lost 5 bases, and 8 bases stayed unmatched. The CDR3 contains 16 residues. This chain's CDR3 is CASSLGASGVGETQYF. The CDR3 nucleotides are TGTGCCAGCAGCTTAGGGGCTAGCGGGGTTGGCGAGACCCAGTACTTC.

This clonotype was observed at least ten times. The V and J genes are TRBV29-1 and TRBJ2-3; D possibly uses TRBD1 or TRBD2 (5 bases each). The CDR3 has 12 residues. Germline loops: CDR1 SQVTM, CDR2 ANQGSEA. The V end lost 6 bases, the J end lost 3 bases, and 10 bases lay between the germline ends. The chain's CDR3 is CSVGDGTDTQYF. The CDR3, as DNA: TGCAGCGTGGGGGACGGAACAGATACGCAGTATTTT.

This clonotype was picked up a small number of times. The J gene is TRBJ1-1, the V gene TRBV6-1; no clear D. Germline V CDR1 and CDR2: MNHNS, SASEGT. V shed 5 bases and J shed 4 bases, with 17 bases lying between them. The CDR3 is made up of 15 amino acids. This chain's CDR3 is CASSPTWGWGTEAFF. CDR3 bases: TGTGCCAGCAGTCCCACGTGGGGTTGGGGCACTGAAGCTTTCTTT.

This clonotype appeared a few times. This chain joins TRBV10-3 and TRBJ2-1; 9 bases match TRBD1. CDR3 length equals 16 residues. The V gene's germline CDR1 is ENHRY and CDR2 SYGVKD. The CDR3 nucleotides are TGTTTGCTAGACAGGGGGAGCCGGGTAAACGACAATGAGCAGTTCTTC. Translating it yields CLLDRGSRVNDNEQFF.